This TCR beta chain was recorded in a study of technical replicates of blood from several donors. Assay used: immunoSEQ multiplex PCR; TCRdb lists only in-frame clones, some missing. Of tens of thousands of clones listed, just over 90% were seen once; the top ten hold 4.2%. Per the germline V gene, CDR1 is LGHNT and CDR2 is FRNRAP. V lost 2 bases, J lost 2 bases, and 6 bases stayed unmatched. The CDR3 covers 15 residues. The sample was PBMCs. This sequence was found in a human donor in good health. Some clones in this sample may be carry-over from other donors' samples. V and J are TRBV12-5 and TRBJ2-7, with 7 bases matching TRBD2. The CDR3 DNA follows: TGTGCTAGTGGTTTGACTAGTGCGGGAGCCTACGAGCAGTACTTC. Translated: CASGLTSAGAYEQYF.